The clone carrying this T cell receptor (beta chain) was recorded a few times. The antigen is not known. Other nucleotide sequences in the sample specify the same CDR3. The method was immunoSEQ multiplex PCR; TCRdb's version includes in-frame clones alone and lacks a portion of them. The data contain around 83,000 clones, about 61% of them seen just once; the ten biggest clones take up approximately 56%. Each donor was a Caucasian adult residing in Nashville, Tennessee. The data were obtained in a study of shared clonotypes between healthy human individuals. Study at large: Researchers assigned three CD4 naive, three CD4 memory, two CD8 naive and one CD8 memory plate to each donor.

The V gene lost 0 bases and the J gene lost 0 bases, with 6 bases spanning the gap. Germline V gene data show CDR1 as LGHNA and CDR2 as YSLEER. The length of the CDR3 is 15 residues. Points from the study as a whole: Researchers sampled only blood; tissue repertoires likely differ.

This chain links TRBV4-3 with TRBJ1-5, with D hard to call. The sample consisted of memory CD8+ T cells sorted from blood. As for subset: CD45RO+ cells pooled with CCR7-negative TemRA cells. The sequence was collected from a man aged 25-40 years in good health. The CDR3 loop reads CASSQDRHSNQPQHF. The CDR3 DNA reads as TGCGCCAGCAGCCAAGACCGACATAGCAATCAGCCCCAGCATTTT.